This T cell receptor beta chain was obtained from a study of CD8 T cells in ankylosing spondylitis. Via MiXCR, TCRdb re-called the 5' RACE reads, giving one row per CDR3 protein. The top ten hold about 2.8% of the sample, which has about 39,000 distinct CDR3 sequences, 3% seen once. In this sample, this clonotype turned up a few times. The antigen is unknown. Overall study findings and caveats: Significantly higher representation of disease-linked clones was reported for matched ankylosing spondylitis synovial fluid. Clones that were linked to disease were CD8+ and were relatively rare in peripheral blood.

The CDR3 loop spans 15 amino acids. Germline V lookup: CDR1 SGDLS, CDR2 YYNGEE. Deletions cut 0 bases from V and 3 bases from J, with 12 bases between. The chain joins TRBV9 to TRBJ2-5; possible D gene TRBD1, 6 bases. The sequence derives from a male donor with ankylosing spondylitis or in good health (not recorded which). Source material: blood, either unsorted or a sorted T cell fraction (not recorded which). This CDR3 is CASSVVGTTKETQYF. The CDR3 bases are TGTGCCAGCAGCGTAGTAGGGACAACGAAAGAGACCCAGTACTTC.